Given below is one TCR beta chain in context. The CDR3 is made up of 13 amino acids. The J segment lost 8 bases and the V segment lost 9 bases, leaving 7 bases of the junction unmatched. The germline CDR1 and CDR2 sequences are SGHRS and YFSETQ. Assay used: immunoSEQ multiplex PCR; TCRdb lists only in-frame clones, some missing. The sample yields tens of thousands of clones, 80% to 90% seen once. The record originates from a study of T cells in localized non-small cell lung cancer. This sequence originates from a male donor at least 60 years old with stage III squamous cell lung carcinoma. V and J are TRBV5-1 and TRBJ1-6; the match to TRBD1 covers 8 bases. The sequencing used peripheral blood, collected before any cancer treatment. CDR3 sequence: CATKGTGDSPLHF. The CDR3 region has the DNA TGCGCCACCAAAGGGACAGGAGATTCACCCCTCCACTTT. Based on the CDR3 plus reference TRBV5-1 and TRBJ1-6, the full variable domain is KAGVTQTPRYLIKTRGQQVTLSCSPISGHRSVSWYQQTPGQGLQFLFEYFSETQRNKGNFPGRFSGRQFSNSRSEMNVSTLELGDSALYLCATKGTGDSPLHFGNGTRLTVT.